This T cell receptor (beta chain) was obtained from a study of blood T cells in healthy people across ages. This clonotype occurred a few times. The second PCR ran about 6 to 12 cycles with a sample-barcoded 5' primer and J-beta primers. TCRdb redid the calling of the 5' RACE reads with MiXCR, one entry per CDR3 protein. The top ten hold 10% to 13% of the sample, which has 750,000 to 1,000,000 distinct CDR3 sequences, under 35% seen once. CDR3 size: 15 residues. The V and J ends lost 8 bases and 1 base respectively, with 14 bases between them. CDR1 is WSHSY, CDR2 SAAADI, per germline. The sample also formed part of further work on T cells of mothers and their children.

The chain is built from TRBV10-2 and TRBJ2-2; D gene unclear. What was sequenced was blood. This TCR was recovered from a woman aged 40 to 50 in good health. The CDR3 protein is CASFDVGGNTGELFF. The CDR3 DNA reads TGCGCCAGCTTTGACGTAGGCGGGAACACCGGGGAGCTGTTTTTT.